Listed below are T cell receptor beta chains from one sample, sequenced in a study of T cells in Graves' hyperthyroidism and ophthalmopathy. TCRdb reanalysed the multiplex PCR reads using MiXCR and keeps one entry per CDR3 protein. The data show approximately 690,000 distinct CDR3 sequences, roughly 15% seen once. Material: blood. These receptor sequences come from a woman between 50 and 59 years old with Graves' ophthalmopathy. The CDR3 runs from the conserved cysteine through the conserved F or W. Fields, in order: CDR3 length, D gene, clone size, V gene, J gene, CDR3 DNA, CDR3 protein. D genes are given only for firm matches. Clone size is given for some rows only: seen once, a few or many times, or a class if the clone is expanded.

len: 17; d_gene: TRBD1; abundance: many; v_gene: TRBV3-1; j_gene: TRBJ2-2; CDR3nt: TGTGCCAGCAGCCACCGCGGGACAGGGAGGGACACCGGGGAGCTGTTTTTT; CDR3aa: CASSHRGTGRDTGELFF
len: 15; d_gene: NA; abundance: NA; v_gene: TRBV14; j_gene: TRBJ2-1; CDR3nt: TGTGCCAGCAGCCAAGATCCCGGGCTGGGAGTTGAGCAGTTCTTC; CDR3aa: CASSQDPGLGVEQFF
len: 14; d_gene: TRBD1; abundance: many; v_gene: TRBV27; j_gene: TRBJ1-4; CDR3nt: TGTGCCAGCAGGATGGACAGGGGGAATGAAAAACTGTTTTTT; CDR3aa: CASRMDRGNEKLFF
len: 14; d_gene: NA; abundance: NA; v_gene: TRBV20-1; j_gene: TRBJ2-1; CDR3nt: TGCAGTGCTAGGGACAGCAGCTCCTACAATGAGCAGTTCTTC; CDR3aa: CSARDSSSYNEQFF
len: 17; d_gene: TRBD2; abundance: few; v_gene: TRBV7-7; j_gene: TRBJ2-1; CDR3nt: TGTGCTAGCAGCCCTGGACTAGCGGGAGGGAGGGACAATGAGCAGTTCTTC; CDR3aa: CASSPGLAGGRDNEQFF
len: 12; d_gene: TRBD1; abundance: many; v_gene: TRBV29-1; j_gene: TRBJ2-1; CDR3nt: TGCAGCGTAGCGACAGGGGTGGATGAGCAGTTCTTC; CDR3aa: CSVATGVDEQFF
len: 11; d_gene: NA; abundance: many; v_gene: TRBV12-3/TRBV12-4; j_gene: TRBJ2-1; CDR3nt: TGTGCCAGCAGCCACGACCAAGAGCAGTTCTTC; CDR3aa: CASSHDQEQFF
len: 16; d_gene: TRBD2; abundance: NA; v_gene: TRBV4-2; j_gene: TRBJ2-1; CDR3nt: TGTGCCAGCAGCCGACTGGGGCTAGCGGGCAAAAATGAGCAGTTCTTC; CDR3aa: CASSRLGLAGKNEQFF
len: 16; d_gene: NA; abundance: many; v_gene: TRBV5-1; j_gene: TRBJ2-2; CDR3nt: TGCGCCAGCAGCTTGCAGAGCGGGCAGAACACCGGGGAGCTGTTTTTT; CDR3aa: CASSLQSGQNTGELFF
len: 15; d_gene: TRBD1; abundance: many; v_gene: TRBV13; j_gene: TRBJ2-7; CDR3nt: TGTGCCAGCAGCTTGAACCGGGACAGGGGGTTCGAGCAGTACTTC; CDR3aa: CASSLNRDRGFEQYF
len: 13; d_gene: TRBD1; abundance: few; v_gene: TRBV9; j_gene: TRBJ2-7; CDR3nt: TGTGCCAGCAGTCTAACAGGGGCCCACGGGCAGTACTTC; CDR3aa: CASSLTGAHGQYF
len: 17; d_gene: TRBD2; abundance: many; v_gene: TRBV7-3; j_gene: TRBJ2-5; CDR3nt: TGTGCCAGCAGCTTAGGTCGTTCTGCGGGAGAATTCGAGACCCAGTACTTC; CDR3aa: CASSLGRSAGEFETQYF
len: 11; d_gene: TRBD1; abundance: few; v_gene: TRBV29-1; j_gene: TRBJ2-7; CDR3nt: TGCAGCGCCGGGGACAGCCTCGAGCAGTACTTC; CDR3aa: CSAGDSLEQYF
len: 15; d_gene: TRBD1; abundance: NA; v_gene: TRBV7-2; j_gene: TRBJ2-7; CDR3nt: TGTGCCAGCAGCTTCGCCGGGACAGGGTCCCACGAGCAGTACTTC; CDR3aa: CASSFAGTGSHEQYF
len: 15; d_gene: NA; abundance: many; v_gene: TRBV7-9; j_gene: TRBJ1-4; CDR3nt: TGTGCCAGCAGCTTTCTTGGCGGAGACAATGAAAAACTGTTTTTT; CDR3aa: CASSFLGGDNEKLFF
len: 14; d_gene: NA; abundance: many; v_gene: TRBV6-1; j_gene: TRBJ1-6; CDR3nt: TGTGCCAGCAGTCGCATCAGGGTTGATTCACCCCTCCACTTT; CDR3aa: CASSRIRVDSPLHF
len: 19; d_gene: TRBD2; abundance: NA; v_gene: TRBV20-1; j_gene: TRBJ2-2; CDR3nt: TGCAGTGCTAGAGATTGGGCCAATTCTAGCGGGAGTACCACCGGGGAGCTGTTTTTT; CDR3aa: CSARDWANSSGSTTGELFF
len: 13; d_gene: NA; abundance: few; v_gene: TRBV7-2; j_gene: TRBJ2-5; CDR3nt: TGTGCCAGCAGCTTAGAATATGAAGAGACCCAGTACTTC; CDR3aa: CASSLEYEETQYF
len: 14; d_gene: TRBD1; abundance: NA; v_gene: TRBV29-1; j_gene: TRBJ2-3; CDR3nt: TGCAGCGCCGAGACAGGGGTCGCATCAGATACGCAGTATTTT; CDR3aa: CSAETGVASDTQYF
len: 16; d_gene: TRBD2; abundance: few; v_gene: TRBV6-1; j_gene: TRBJ2-1; CDR3nt: TGTGCCAGTTCCCGTAGCGGGAGGAGGTCCTACAATGAGCAGTTCTTC; CDR3aa: CASSRSGRRSYNEQFF
len: 15; d_gene: NA; abundance: many; v_gene: TRBV2; j_gene: TRBJ2-1; CDR3nt: TGTGCCAGCATAGGGTTGGGAGGCACCTACAATGAGCAGTTCTTC; CDR3aa: CASIGLGGTYNEQFF
len: 16; d_gene: NA; abundance: NA; v_gene: TRBV4-1; j_gene: TRBJ2-2; CDR3nt: TGCGCCAGCAGCCAAGATAAGGGGTGGGGCACCGGGGAGCTGTTTTTT; CDR3aa: CASSQDKGWGTGELFF
len: 15; d_gene: TRBD1; abundance: many; v_gene: TRBV12-3/TRBV12-4; j_gene: TRBJ1-4; CDR3nt: TGTGCCAGCAGGCAAGACAGGGGGAATTACGAAAAACTGTTTTTT; CDR3aa: CASRQDRGNYEKLFF
len: 13; d_gene: NA; abundance: NA; v_gene: TRBV4-2; j_gene: TRBJ1-2; CDR3nt: TGTGCCAGCAGCCAAGATGGGGCGCAAGGCTACACCTTC; CDR3aa: CASSQDGAQGYTF
len: 12; d_gene: NA; abundance: many; v_gene: TRBV7-8; j_gene: TRBJ2-1; CDR3nt: TGTGCCAGCAGCCCCTGGTACAATGAGCAGTTCTTC; CDR3aa: CASSPWYNEQFF
len: 14; d_gene: TRBD1; abundance: many; v_gene: TRBV7-9; j_gene: TRBJ2-1; CDR3nt: TGTGCCAGCAGCTCAAGGACAGGGGTGAATGAGCAGTTCTTC; CDR3aa: CASSSRTGVNEQFF
len: 14; d_gene: TRBD1; abundance: NA; v_gene: TRBV20-1; j_gene: TRBJ1-4; CDR3nt: TGCAGTGCTAGGACCCCGGGACAGAATGAAAAACTGTTTTTT; CDR3aa: CSARTPGQNEKLFF
len: 11; d_gene: NA; abundance: few; v_gene: TRBV27; j_gene: TRBJ2-5; CDR3nt: TGTGCCAGCAGACAGGGTGGGACCCAGTACTTC; CDR3aa: CASRQGGTQYF
len: 13; d_gene: NA; abundance: many; v_gene: TRBV12-3/TRBV12-4; j_gene: TRBJ2-5; CDR3nt: TGTGCCAGCAGTACGACTAGGGGCGAGACCCAGTACTTC; CDR3aa: CASSTTRGETQYF
len: 13; d_gene: NA; abundance: many; v_gene: TRBV12-3/TRBV12-4; j_gene: TRBJ1-4; CDR3nt: TGTGCCAGCAGTTTTACTCAGGATGAAAAACTGTTTTTT; CDR3aa: CASSFTQDEKLFF
len: 15; d_gene: TRBD2; abundance: many; v_gene: TRBV12-3/TRBV12-4; j_gene: TRBJ2-7; CDR3nt: TGTGCCAGCACCCCAGCGGGAGGGCCCTTCTACGAGCAGTACTTC; CDR3aa: CASTPAGGPFYEQYF
len: 15; d_gene: TRBD2; abundance: NA; v_gene: TRBV5-5; j_gene: TRBJ2-1; CDR3nt: TGTGCCAGCAGCTTGGTTGGGACTAGTTCCAATGAGCAGTTCTTC; CDR3aa: CASSLVGTSSNEQFF
len: 15; d_gene: TRBD2; abundance: NA; v_gene: TRBV13; j_gene: TRBJ2-3; CDR3nt: TGTGCCAGCAGCCGCGGACTAGCGAGCACAGATACGCAGTATTTT; CDR3aa: CASSRGLASTDTQYF
len: 18; d_gene: TRBD2; abundance: NA; v_gene: TRBV6-2/TRBV6-3; j_gene: TRBJ2-7; CDR3nt: TGTGCCAGCAGTCCGAGTCCCGGGACTAGCGGGAGGGCTAACGAGCAGTACTTC; CDR3aa: CASSPSPGTSGRANEQYF
len: 14; d_gene: TRBD1; abundance: many; v_gene: TRBV24-1; j_gene: TRBJ2-1; CDR3nt: TGTGCCACCAGTGAGACAACCAGGGGGCTTGAGCAGTTCTTC; CDR3aa: CATSETTRGLEQFF
len: 17; d_gene: NA; abundance: few; v_gene: TRBV7-9; j_gene: TRBJ2-6; CDR3nt: TGTGCCAGCAGCCGAATTAGGACCGGCTCTGGGGCCAACGTCCTGACTTTC; CDR3aa: CASSRIRTGSGANVLTF
len: 20; d_gene: NA; abundance: NA; v_gene: TRBV15; j_gene: TRBJ2-6; CDR3nt: TGTGCCACCAGCAGAGATACCGTTTTCGCAGCCCTTCCGGGGGCCAACGTCCTGACTTTC; CDR3aa: CATSRDTVFAALPGANVLTF
len: 16; d_gene: NA; abundance: many; v_gene: TRBV5-1; j_gene: TRBJ2-1; CDR3nt: TGCGCCAGCAGCTTCTCGGCGATGAGCTCCTACAATGAGCAGTTCTTC; CDR3aa: CASSFSAMSSYNEQFF
len: 15; d_gene: NA; abundance: NA; v_gene: TRBV29-1; j_gene: TRBJ1-1; CDR3nt: TGCAGCGTTGATGGGGGATTGCCGGACAGAAGAAAAGCTTTCTTT; CDR3aa: CSVDGGLPDRRKAFF
len: 16; d_gene: NA; abundance: many; v_gene: TRBV6-1; j_gene: TRBJ2-7; CDR3nt: TGTGCCAGCAGGACCCAACCCTCCGACGACTTTCACGAGCAGTACTTC; CDR3aa: CASRTQPSDDFHEQYF
len: 16; d_gene: NA; abundance: many; v_gene: TRBV18; j_gene: TRBJ2-1; CDR3nt: TGTGCCAGCTCACCCGGAGGCGGGACGACCTACAATGAGCAGTTCTTC; CDR3aa: CASSPGGGTTYNEQFF
len: 14; d_gene: NA; abundance: NA; v_gene: TRBV4-3; j_gene: TRBJ2-1; CDR3nt: TGCGCCAGCAGCCAAGATGTCGGCAATAATGAACAGTTCTTC; CDR3aa: CASSQDVGNNEQFF
len: 15; d_gene: TRBD2; abundance: NA; v_gene: TRBV5-1; j_gene: TRBJ2-3; CDR3nt: TGCGCCAGCAGTAGCTTACGGGAGGGCCGGGATACGCAGTATTTT; CDR3aa: CASSSLREGRDTQYF
len: 15; d_gene: TRBD1; abundance: NA; v_gene: TRBV29-1; j_gene: TRBJ2-7; CDR3nt: TGCAGCGTTGAAGATTCGACAGGGCGGTACTACGAGCAGTACTTC; CDR3aa: CSVEDSTGRYYEQYF
len: 15; d_gene: NA; abundance: few; v_gene: TRBV5-1; j_gene: TRBJ2-7; CDR3nt: TGCGCCAGCAGCCCGCCCCGGACAGATATCTACGAGCAGTACTTC; CDR3aa: CASSPPRTDIYEQYF
len: 15; d_gene: NA; abundance: few; v_gene: TRBV7-2; j_gene: TRBJ1-5; CDR3nt: TGTGCCAGCAGCTTAGGATCAGGGGTCAATCAGCCCCAGCATTTT; CDR3aa: CASSLGSGVNQPQHF
len: 17; d_gene: NA; abundance: many; v_gene: TRBV30; j_gene: TRBJ1-6; CDR3nt: TGTGCGTGGAAATGGGGGCTCTCGGGCTCCTATAATTCACCCCTCCACTTT; CDR3aa: CAWKWGLSGSYNSPLHF
len: 13; d_gene: TRBD2; abundance: NA; v_gene: TRBV6-1; j_gene: TRBJ2-5; CDR3nt: TGTGCCAGCAGTCCAGCGGGAGCTGAGACCCAGTACTTC; CDR3aa: CASSPAGAETQYF
len: 15; d_gene: TRBD2; abundance: many; v_gene: TRBV7-3; j_gene: TRBJ2-5; CDR3nt: TGTGCCAGCAGCTTAGGCGGGAGGGATGGGGAGACCCAGTACTTC; CDR3aa: CASSLGGRDGETQYF
len: 15; d_gene: TRBD2; abundance: NA; v_gene: TRBV19; j_gene: TRBJ2-3; CDR3nt: TGTGCCAGTAGTATACCGGCGGGAGGCACAGATACGCAGTATTTT; CDR3aa: CASSIPAGGTDTQYF
len: 14; d_gene: TRBD2; abundance: NA; v_gene: TRBV20-1; j_gene: TRBJ2-1; CDR3nt: TGCAGTGCTTTCGGGACTAGCGGGGGCAATGAGCAGTTCTTC; CDR3aa: CSAFGTSGGNEQFF
len: 15; d_gene: NA; abundance: many; v_gene: TRBV7-9; j_gene: TRBJ1-1; CDR3nt: TGTGCCAGCAGCCCCCGTGCAGCGGGGGGGACTGAAGCTTTCTTT; CDR3aa: CASSPRAAGGTEAFF
len: 13; d_gene: NA; abundance: many; v_gene: TRBV2; j_gene: TRBJ2-5; CDR3nt: TGTGCCAGCCGACGAGGGGAGCAAGAGACCCAGTACTTC; CDR3aa: CASRRGEQETQYF
len: 14; d_gene: NA; abundance: NA; v_gene: TRBV5-6; j_gene: TRBJ1-4; CDR3nt: TGTGCCAGCAGCTTGAAGGTCCTCAATGAAAAACTGTTTTTT; CDR3aa: CASSLKVLNEKLFF
len: 13; d_gene: NA; abundance: many; v_gene: TRBV20-1; j_gene: TRBJ2-5; CDR3nt: TGCAGTGCTAGGAGGGCCGATGCGGGGACCCAGTACTTC; CDR3aa: CSARRADAGTQYF